This section outlines one TCR beta chain sequence together with its context. Its antigen is not identified. This entry belongs to a study of T cell responses to AZD1222 COVID-19 vaccine. General study results and limits: Donors skewed white British and female; clonal diversity was possibly underestimated. Seropositive status at baseline applied to only five or six AZD1222 recipients.

The V and J ends lost 4 bases and 2 bases, in that order; junction bases with no gene match: 9. This CDR3 is 17 amino acids long. Germline values: CDR1 MNHNS, CDR2 SASEGT. Clones were read by immunoSEQ multiplex PCR, and TCRdb kept only the in-frame ones, dropping some. The sample yields fewer than 150,000 clones, 89% seen once. The starting material was peripheral blood, obtained 28 days after the second AZD1222 dose. The receptor was isolated from an adult who received the AZD1222 COVID-19 vaccine. This chain joins TRBV6-1 and TRBJ1-5, with TRBD1 matching over 9 bases. This chain's CDR3 is CASSGTGARLRNQPQHF. For the CDR3, the DNA is TGTGCCAGCAGTGGGACAGGGGCTCGTCTTCGCAATCAGCCCCAGCATTTT.